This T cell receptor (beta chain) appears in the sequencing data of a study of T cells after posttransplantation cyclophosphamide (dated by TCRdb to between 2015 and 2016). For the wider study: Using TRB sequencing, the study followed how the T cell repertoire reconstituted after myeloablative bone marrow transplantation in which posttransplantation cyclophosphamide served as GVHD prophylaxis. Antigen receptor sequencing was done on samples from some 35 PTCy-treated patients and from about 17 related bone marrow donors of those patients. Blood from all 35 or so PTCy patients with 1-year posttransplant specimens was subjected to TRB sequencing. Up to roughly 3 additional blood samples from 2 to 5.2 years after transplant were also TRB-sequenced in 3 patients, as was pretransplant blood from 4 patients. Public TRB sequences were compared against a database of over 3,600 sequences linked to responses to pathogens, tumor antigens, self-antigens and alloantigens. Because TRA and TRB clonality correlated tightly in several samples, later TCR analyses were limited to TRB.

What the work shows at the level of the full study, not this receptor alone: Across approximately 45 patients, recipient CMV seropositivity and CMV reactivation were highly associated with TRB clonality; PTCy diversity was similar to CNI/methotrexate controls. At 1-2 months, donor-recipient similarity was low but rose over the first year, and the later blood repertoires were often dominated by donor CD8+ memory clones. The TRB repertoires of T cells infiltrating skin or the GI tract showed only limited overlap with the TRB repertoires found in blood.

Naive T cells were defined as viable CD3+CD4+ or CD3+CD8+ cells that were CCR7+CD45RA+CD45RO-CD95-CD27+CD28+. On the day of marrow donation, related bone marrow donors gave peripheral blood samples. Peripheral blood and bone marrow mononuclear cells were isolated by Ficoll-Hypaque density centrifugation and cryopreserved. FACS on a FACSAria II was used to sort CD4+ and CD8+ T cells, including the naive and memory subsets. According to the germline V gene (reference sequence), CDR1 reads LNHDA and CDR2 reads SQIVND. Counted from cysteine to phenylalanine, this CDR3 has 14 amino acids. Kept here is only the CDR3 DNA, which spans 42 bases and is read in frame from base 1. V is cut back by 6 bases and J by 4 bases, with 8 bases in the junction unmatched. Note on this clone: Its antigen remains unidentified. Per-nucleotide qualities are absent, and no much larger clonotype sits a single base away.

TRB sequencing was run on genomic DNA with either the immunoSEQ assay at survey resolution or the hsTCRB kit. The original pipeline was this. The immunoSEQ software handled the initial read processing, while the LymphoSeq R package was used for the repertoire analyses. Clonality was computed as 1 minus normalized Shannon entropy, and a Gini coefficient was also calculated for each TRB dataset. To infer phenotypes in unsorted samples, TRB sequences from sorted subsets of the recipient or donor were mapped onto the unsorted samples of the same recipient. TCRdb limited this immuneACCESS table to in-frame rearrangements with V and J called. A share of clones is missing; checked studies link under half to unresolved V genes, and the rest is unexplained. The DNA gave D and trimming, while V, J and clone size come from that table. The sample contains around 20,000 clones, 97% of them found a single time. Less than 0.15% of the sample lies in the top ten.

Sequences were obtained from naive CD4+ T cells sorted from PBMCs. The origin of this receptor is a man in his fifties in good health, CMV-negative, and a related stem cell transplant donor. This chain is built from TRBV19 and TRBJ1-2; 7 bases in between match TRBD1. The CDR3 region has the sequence CASSQTGISYGYTF. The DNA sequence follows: TGTGCCAGTAGCCAGACAGGGATAAGCTATGGCTACACCTTC.